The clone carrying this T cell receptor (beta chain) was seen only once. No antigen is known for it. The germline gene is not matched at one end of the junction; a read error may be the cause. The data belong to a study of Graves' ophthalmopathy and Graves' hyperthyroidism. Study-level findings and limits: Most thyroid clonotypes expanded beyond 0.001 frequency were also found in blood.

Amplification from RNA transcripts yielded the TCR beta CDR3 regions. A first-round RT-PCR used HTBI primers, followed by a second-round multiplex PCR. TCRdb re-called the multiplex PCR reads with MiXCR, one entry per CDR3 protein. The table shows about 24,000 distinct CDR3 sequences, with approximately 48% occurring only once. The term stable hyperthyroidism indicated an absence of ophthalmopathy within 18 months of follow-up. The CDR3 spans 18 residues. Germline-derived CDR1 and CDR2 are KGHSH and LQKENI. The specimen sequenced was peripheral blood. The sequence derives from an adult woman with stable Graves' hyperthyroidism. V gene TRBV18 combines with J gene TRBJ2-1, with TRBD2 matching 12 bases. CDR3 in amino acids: CASAPGRTSGTLGHEQFF. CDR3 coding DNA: TGTGCCAGCGCACCCGGACGGACTAGCGGGACCCTTGGCCATGAGCAGTTCTTC.